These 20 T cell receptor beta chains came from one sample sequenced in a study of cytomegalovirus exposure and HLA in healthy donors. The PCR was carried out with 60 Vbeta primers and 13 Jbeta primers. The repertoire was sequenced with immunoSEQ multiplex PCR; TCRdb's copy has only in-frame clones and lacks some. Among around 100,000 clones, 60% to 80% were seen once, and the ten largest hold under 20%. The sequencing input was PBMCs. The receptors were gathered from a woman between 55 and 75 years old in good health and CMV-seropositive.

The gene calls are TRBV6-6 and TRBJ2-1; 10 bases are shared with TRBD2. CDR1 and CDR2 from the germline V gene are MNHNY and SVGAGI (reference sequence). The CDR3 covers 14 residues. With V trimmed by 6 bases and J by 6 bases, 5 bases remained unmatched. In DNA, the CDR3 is TGTGCCAGCAGGCTAGCGGGAGCCGGCAATGAGCAGTTCTTC. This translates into CASRLAGAGNEQFF.

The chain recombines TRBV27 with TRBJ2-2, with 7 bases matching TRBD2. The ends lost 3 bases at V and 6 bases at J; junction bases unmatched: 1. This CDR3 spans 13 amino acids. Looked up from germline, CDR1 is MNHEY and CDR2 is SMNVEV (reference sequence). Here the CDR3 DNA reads TGTGCCAGCAGTTTGGGGGGGGCCGGGGAGCTGTTTTTT. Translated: CASSLGGAGELFF.

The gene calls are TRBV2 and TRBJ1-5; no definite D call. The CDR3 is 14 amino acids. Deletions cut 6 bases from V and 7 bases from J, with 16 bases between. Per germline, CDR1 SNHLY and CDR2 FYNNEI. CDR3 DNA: TGTGCCAGCAGGACATCCGGGGTGGAACAGCCCCAGCATTTT. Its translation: CASRTSGVEQPQHF.

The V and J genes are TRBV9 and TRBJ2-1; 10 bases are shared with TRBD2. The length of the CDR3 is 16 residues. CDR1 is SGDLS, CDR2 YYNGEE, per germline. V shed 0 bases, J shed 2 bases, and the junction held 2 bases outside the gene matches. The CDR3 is CASSVGSGRAYNEQFF. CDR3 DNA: TGTGCCAGCAGCGTAGGGAGCGGGAGGGCCTACAATGAGCAGTTCTTC.

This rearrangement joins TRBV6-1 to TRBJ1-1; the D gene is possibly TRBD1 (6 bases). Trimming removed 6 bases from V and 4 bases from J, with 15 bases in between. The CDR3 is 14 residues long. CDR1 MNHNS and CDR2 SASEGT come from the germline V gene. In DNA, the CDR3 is TGTGCCAGCAGCAACCGACAGGCCGGCACTGAAGCTTTCTTT. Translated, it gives CASSNRQAGTEAFF.

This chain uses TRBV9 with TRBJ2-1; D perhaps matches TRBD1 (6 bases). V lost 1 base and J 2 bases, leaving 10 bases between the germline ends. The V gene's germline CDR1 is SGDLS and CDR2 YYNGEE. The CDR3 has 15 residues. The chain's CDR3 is CASSVQQGTYNEQFF. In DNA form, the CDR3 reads TGTGCCAGCAGCGTACAACAGGGAACCTACAATGAGCAGTTCTTC.

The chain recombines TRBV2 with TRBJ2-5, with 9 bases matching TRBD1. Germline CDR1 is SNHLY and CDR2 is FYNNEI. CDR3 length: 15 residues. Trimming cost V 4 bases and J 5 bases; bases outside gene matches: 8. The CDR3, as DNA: TGTGCCAGCAGTGTTCAGGGACAGGGAAGGGAGACCCAGTACTTC. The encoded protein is CASSVQGQGRETQYF.

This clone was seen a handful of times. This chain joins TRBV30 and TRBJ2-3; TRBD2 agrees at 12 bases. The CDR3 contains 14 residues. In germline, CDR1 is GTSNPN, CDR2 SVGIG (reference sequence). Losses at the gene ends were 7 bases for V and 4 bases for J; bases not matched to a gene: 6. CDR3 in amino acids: CASQRLAGADTQYF. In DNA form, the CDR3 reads TGTGCCTCCCAACGACTAGCGGGAGCAGATACGCAGTATTTT.

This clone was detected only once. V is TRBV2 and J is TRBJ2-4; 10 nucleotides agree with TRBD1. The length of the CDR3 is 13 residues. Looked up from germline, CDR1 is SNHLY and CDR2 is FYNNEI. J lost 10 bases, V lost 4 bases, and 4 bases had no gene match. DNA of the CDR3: TGTGCCAGCAGTGGTGGGACAGGGGATATTCAGTACTTC. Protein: CASSGGTGDIQYF.

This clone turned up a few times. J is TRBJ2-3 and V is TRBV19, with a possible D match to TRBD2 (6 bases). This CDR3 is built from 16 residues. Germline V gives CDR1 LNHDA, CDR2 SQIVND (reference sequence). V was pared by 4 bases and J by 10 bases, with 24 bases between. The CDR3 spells CASSNPEEGRGIAQYF. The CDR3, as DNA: TGTGCCAGTAGTAACCCCGAGGAGGGACGGGGGATCGCGCAGTATTTT.

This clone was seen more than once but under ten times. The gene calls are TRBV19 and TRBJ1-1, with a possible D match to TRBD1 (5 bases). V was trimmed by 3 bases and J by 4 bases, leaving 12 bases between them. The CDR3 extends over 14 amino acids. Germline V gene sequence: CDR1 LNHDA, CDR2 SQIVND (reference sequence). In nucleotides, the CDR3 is TGTGCCAGTAGTATTGGGTCCCAGGGCACTGAAGCTTTCTTT. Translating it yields CASSIGSQGTEAFF. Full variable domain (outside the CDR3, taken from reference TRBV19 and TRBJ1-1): DGGITQSPKYLFRKEGQNVTLSCEQNLNHDAMYWYRQDPGQGLRLIYYSQIVNDFQKGDIAEGYSVSREKKESFPLTVTSAQKNPTAFYLCASSIGSQGTEAFFGQGTRLTVV.

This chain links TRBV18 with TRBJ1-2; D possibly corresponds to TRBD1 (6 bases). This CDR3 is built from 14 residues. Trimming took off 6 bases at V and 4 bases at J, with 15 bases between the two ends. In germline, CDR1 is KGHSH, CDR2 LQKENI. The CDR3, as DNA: TGTGCCAGCTCGCCCCTTGGACAGATCTATGGCTACACCTTC. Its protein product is CASSPLGQIYGYTF.

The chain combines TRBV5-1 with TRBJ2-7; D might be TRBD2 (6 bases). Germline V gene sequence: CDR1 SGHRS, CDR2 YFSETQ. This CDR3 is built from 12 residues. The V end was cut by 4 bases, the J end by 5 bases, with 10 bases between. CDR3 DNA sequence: TGCGCCAGCAGCCGAGGAGGGGACGAGCAGTACTTC. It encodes CASSRGGDEQYF.

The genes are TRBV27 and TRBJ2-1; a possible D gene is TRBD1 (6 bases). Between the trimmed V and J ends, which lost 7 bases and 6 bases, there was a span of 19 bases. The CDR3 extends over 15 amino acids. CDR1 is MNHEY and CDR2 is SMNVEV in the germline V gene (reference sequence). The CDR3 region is CASTTWGQGSNEQFF. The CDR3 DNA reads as TGTGCCAGCACCACTTGGGGTCAGGGGAGCAATGAGCAGTTCTTC.

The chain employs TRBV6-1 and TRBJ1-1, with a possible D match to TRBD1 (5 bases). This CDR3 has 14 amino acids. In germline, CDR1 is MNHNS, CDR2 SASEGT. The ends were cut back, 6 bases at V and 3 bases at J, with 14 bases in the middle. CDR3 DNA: TGTGCCAGCAGCCCCTCGGGGGTGTACACTGAAGCTTTCTTT. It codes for CASSPSGVYTEAFF.

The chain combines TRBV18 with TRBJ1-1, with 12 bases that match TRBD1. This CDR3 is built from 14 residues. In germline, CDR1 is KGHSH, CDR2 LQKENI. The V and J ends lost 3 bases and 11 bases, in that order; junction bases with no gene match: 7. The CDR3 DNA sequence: TGTGCCAGCTCACCTAGGGGACAGGGGGCTGTTGCTTTCTTT. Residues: CASSPRGQGAVAFF.

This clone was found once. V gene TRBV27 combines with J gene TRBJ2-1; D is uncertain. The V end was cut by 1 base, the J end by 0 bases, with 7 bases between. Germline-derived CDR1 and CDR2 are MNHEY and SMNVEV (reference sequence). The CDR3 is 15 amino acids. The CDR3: CASSLFLSSYNEQFF. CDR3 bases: TGTGCCAGCAGTTTATTCCTGAGCTCCTACAATGAGCAGTTCTTC.

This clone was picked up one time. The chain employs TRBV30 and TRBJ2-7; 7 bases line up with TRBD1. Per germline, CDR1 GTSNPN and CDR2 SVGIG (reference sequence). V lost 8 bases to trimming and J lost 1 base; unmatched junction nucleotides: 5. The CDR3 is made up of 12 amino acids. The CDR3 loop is CALDRVSYEQYF. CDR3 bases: TGTGCCCTTGACAGGGTATCCTACGAGCAGTACTTC.

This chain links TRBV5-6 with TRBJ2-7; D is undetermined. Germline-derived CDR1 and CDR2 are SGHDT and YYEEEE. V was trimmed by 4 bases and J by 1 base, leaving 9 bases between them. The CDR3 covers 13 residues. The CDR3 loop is CASSPGLSYEQYF. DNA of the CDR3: TGTGCCAGCAGCCCCGGGTTATCCTACGAGCAGTACTTC.

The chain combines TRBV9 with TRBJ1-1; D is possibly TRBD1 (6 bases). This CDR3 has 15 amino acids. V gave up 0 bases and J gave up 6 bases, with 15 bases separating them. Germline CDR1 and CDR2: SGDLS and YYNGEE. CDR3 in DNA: TGTGCCAGCAGCGTAGAGGCAGGGGTTCGTCCTGAAGCTTTCTTT. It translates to CASSVEAGVRPEAFF.